In its sample, the clone carrying this TCR beta chain was seen a few times. The antigen is not known. The CDR3 is 15 amino acids. Germline values: CDR1 MNHEY, CDR2 SMNVEV (reference sequence). V was trimmed by 2 bases and J by 3 bases, leaving 14 bases between them. A library of TCRbeta sequences, prepared with unique molecular identifiers, was generated. TCRdb ran MiXCR on the PCR reads and lists one entry per CDR3 protein. The sample carries hundreds of thousands of distinct CDR3 sequences, 15% to 20% recorded once. This specimen belongs to a study of T-cell reconstitution after alpha-beta-depleted transplantation in children. Study-wide results and caveats: High day-60 TCRbeta diversity in some patients came from surviving recipient T cells and thymic progenitors.

The sequencing used PBMCs, mostly from graft donor cells, collected 360 days after TCRalphabeta/CD19-depleted stem cell transplant. The genes are TRBV27 and TRBJ2-7, with D perhaps matching TRBD2 (5 bases). The receptor's source is a male patient younger than 18 who had a stem cell transplant for acute lymphoblastic leukemia, so the T cells may come from the graft donor. The CDR3: CASSLIGVESYEQYF. The DNA of the CDR3 is TGTGCCAGCAGTTTAATCGGGGTGGAAAGCTACGAGCAGTACTTC.